This is a list of T cell receptor beta chains from one sample in a study of blood T cell repertoires in COVID-19. Method: immunoSEQ multiplex PCR; TCRdb's copy keeps in-frame clones and lacks some. The sample has nearly 350,000 clones; under 95% are singletons. Sequences were obtained from peripheral blood. The source is a young woman who had recovered from COVID-19. Each CDR3 is given with its conserved first and last residue. The D gene is left open where the match is weak. Clone size, where shown, is once, few, many, or a class for clones that have expanded.

TRBD1	-	TRBV4-3	TRBJ1-4	TGCGCCAGCAGCCGACAGGGAGGTTGGAAGAACGAAAAACTGTTTTTT	CASSRQGGWKNEKLFF
-	-	TRBV19	TRBJ1-5	TGTGCCAGTAGTCTATTGCTGGGCCCCGATAGCAATCAGCCCCAGCATTTT	CASSLLLGPDSNQPQHF
-	once	TRBV30	TRBJ1-5	TGTGCCTGGAGTGTGTACAGGAGTAGGGGTCAGCCCCAGCATTTT	CAWSVYRSRGQPQHF
TRBD2	-	TRBV25-1	TRBJ2-3	TGTGCCAGCACCAAACTACCCCCTAGCGGGAGTTACACAGATACGCAGTATTTT	CASTKLPPSGSYTDTQYF
-	-	TRBV10-3	TRBJ2-2	TGTGCCATCACAAGGGGACAGAACACCGGGGAGCTGTTTTTT	CAITRGQNTGELFF
-	few	TRBV5-1	TRBJ2-3	TGCGCCAGCAGTGTACAGGGTGCCTTTAACACAGATACGCAGTATTTT	CASSVQGAFNTDTQYF
-	-	TRBV6-5	TRBJ1-5	TGTGCCAGCAGCCCCAGCGGGCCCCAGCATTTT	CASSPSGPQHF
-	-	TRBV4-3	TRBJ2-1	TGCGCCAGCAGTCGAAGACTCAGGGGCACCCCGGACAATGAGCAGTTCTTC	CASSRRLRGTPDNEQFF
-	-	TRBV9	TRBJ1-2	TGTGCCAGCAGTAGTGGCTACAGCACTAACTATGGCTACACCTTC	CASSSGYSTNYGYTF
TRBD2	-	TRBV18	TRBJ2-3	TGTGCCAGCTCACCGAGACTAGCGGGAAGCACAGATACGCAGTATTTT	CASSPRLAGSTDTQYF
-	-	TRBV6-2/TRBV6-3	TRBJ2-2	TGTGCCAGCAGTTACCCCCCCTGGTTAGGCAGGGCCGCGAACACCGGGGAGCTGTTTTTT	CASSYPPWLGRAANTGELFF
TRBD2	-	TRBV19	TRBJ2-2	TGTGCCAGTAGTATAGTTAGGGGAGGGACCGGGGAGCTGTTTTTT	CASSIVRGGTGELFF
-	-	TRBV19	TRBJ1-1	TGTGCCAGTAGTATAGTAGGTCTAAGGAGCCCTGAAGCTTTCTTT	CASSIVGLRSPEAFF
TRBD1	-	TRBV5-4	TRBJ1-4	TGTGCCAGCAGCTTGCAAGTTTTTGGGACAGGGGATGAAAAACTGTTTTTT	CASSLQVFGTGDEKLFF
-	-	TRBV24-1	TRBJ2-3	TGTGCCACCAGTGATCCGGGACTTAGCACAGATACGCAGTATTTT	CATSDPGLSTDTQYF
-	-	TRBV11-3	TRBJ1-2	TGTGCCAGCAGCTACTATACGGACACTCATAACTATGGCTACACCTTC	CASSYYTDTHNYGYTF
TRBD2	few	TRBV9	TRBJ2-3	TGTGCCAGCAGCGATCGTCTAGCGGGAGGGCAAACGCAGTATTTT	CASSDRLAGGQTQYF
TRBD1	-	TRBV9	TRBJ2-2	TGTGCCAGCAGCATTCGGGACAGTGGAACCGGGGAGCTGTTTTTT	CASSIRDSGTGELFF
-	-	TRBV29-1	TRBJ1-2	TGCAGCGACTACAGGGTTGGCTACACCTTC	CSDYRVGYTF
TRBD2	-	TRBV5-4	TRBJ2-1	TGTGCCAGCAGCTTGAGCGGGAGCTCCTACAATGAGCAGTTCTTC	CASSLSGSSYNEQFF
TRBD2	once	TRBV18	TRBJ2-3	TGTGCCAGCTCGCCGGCGGGAGTTGATACGCAGTATTTT	CASSPAGVDTQYF
TRBD1	-	TRBV19	TRBJ1-1	TGTGCCAGTAACCACAGGGGAGGTGAAGCTTTCTTT	CASNHRGGEAFF
TRBD1	-	TRBV7-2	TRBJ2-1	TGTGCCAGCACCCCCGACAGGGCAGGTGAGCAGTTCTTC	CASTPDRAGEQFF
-	once	TRBV27	TRBJ2-1	TGTGCCAGCAGTTCGGACACGTACAATGAGCAGTTCTTC	CASSSDTYNEQFF
TRBD1	-	TRBV5-4	TRBJ1-2	TGTGCCAGCAGCCCTTTGGACAGGGCTTATGGCTACACCTTC	CASSPLDRAYGYTF
-	-	TRBV11-3	TRBJ1-2	TGTGCCAGCAGCTTACGGACTACTGACTACACCTTC	CASSLRTTDYTF
TRBD1	once	TRBV6-5	TRBJ1-3	TGTGCCAGCAGTTCAGGGGGAAGTGGAAACACCATATATTTT	CASSSGGSGNTIYF
-	-	TRBV19	TRBJ1-2	TGTGCCAGTACCAAGGACAGAAACTATGGCTACACCTTC	CASTKDRNYGYTF
TRBD1	-	TRBV7-2	TRBJ2-5	TGTGCCAGCAGCGCCACAGGGGGAACGCAAGAGACCCAGTACTTC	CASSATGGTQETQYF
TRBD2	-	TRBV5-5	TRBJ2-1	TGTGCCAGCAGCCGGGACTACTCTTTTTCCTACAATGAGCAGTTCTTC	CASSRDYSFSYNEQFF
-	-	TRBV6-2/TRBV6-3	TRBJ2-2	TGTGCCAGCAGTCCCAGGGGGCCGACTAGCGGAGGCACCGGGGAGCTGTTTTTT	CASSPRGPTSGGTGELFF
-	-	TRBV21-1	TRBJ2-1	TGTGCCAGCAGCAACCAGCGGAATGAGCAGTTCTTC	CASSNQRNEQFF
TRBD1	-	TRBV7-9	TRBJ1-3	TGTGCCAGCAGCTCACGGGGACAGGGGGCAGATGGAAACACCATATATTTT	CASSSRGQGADGNTIYF
TRBD2	-	TRBV7-2	TRBJ2-5	TGTGCCAGCAGCTTAGCCAGCGGGGACCTCCAAGAGACCCAGTACTTC	CASSLASGDLQETQYF
TRBD2	-	TRBV13	TRBJ2-1	TGTGCCAGCAGCTTAGGTAGCGGGAGTGGCGATGAGCAGTTCTTC	CASSLGSGSGDEQFF
TRBD2	-	TRBV9	TRBJ2-3	TGTGCCAGCAGCGCGATCAGCGGGAGGGTGTCAGATACGCAGTATTTT	CASSAISGRVSDTQYF
TRBD1	-	TRBV7-8	TRBJ1-2	TGTGCCAGCAGCTCAAGACAGGGGGCCTTCTATGGCTACACCTTC	CASSSRQGAFYGYTF
TRBD2	few	TRBV30	TRBJ2-3	TGTGCCTGGACGCTAGCGGGAGATGGAGATACGCAGTATTTT	CAWTLAGDGDTQYF
-	-	TRBV27	TRBJ1-1	TGTGCCAGCAGTTCGGGGTTCTGGAACACTGAAGCTTTCTTT	CASSSGFWNTEAFF
-	-	TRBV5-1	TRBJ1-1	TGCGCCAGCGCCCGGAGTCTGCCGAACACTGAAGCTTTCTTT	CASARSLPNTEAFF
-	-	TRBV30	TRBJ1-1	TGTGCCTGGAGTGTGTCGTGGACAGAGAACACTGAAGCTTTCTTT	CAWSVSWTENTEAFF
TRBD1	-	TRBV5-1	TRBJ1-2	TGCGCCAGCAGCGCAAGACAGGGGGCAGGCGGAGGCTACACCTTC	CASSARQGAGGGYTF
-	once	TRBV24-1	TRBJ1-1	TGTGCCACCAGTGAAACCGGGACAGAAGCTTTCTTT	CATSETGTEAFF
-	once	TRBV6-6	TRBJ1-1	TGTGCCAGCAGGCCTGAAAGGAGCACTGAAGCTTTCTTT	CASRPERSTEAFF
TRBD1	-	TRBV5-6	TRBJ1-2	TGTGCCAGCAGAAATCCGGGACAGGGCTACACCTTC	CASRNPGQGYTF
-	-	TRBV5-6	TRBJ1-2	TGTGCCAGCAGCTTGGCTGTGGGGCGAGCTAACTATGGCTACACCTTC	CASSLAVGRANYGYTF
-	-	TRBV2	TRBJ2-1	TGTGCCAGAGGGGGACGGTGGACAAAAAATGAGCAGTTCTTC	CARGGRWTKNEQFF
TRBD1	-	TRBV7-8	TRBJ2-2	TGTGCCAGCAGCACTGACAGGGTTGCGAGCACCGGGGAGCTGTTTTTT	CASSTDRVASTGELFF
-	-	TRBV2	TRBJ2-5	TGTGCCAGCAGTGAACGGGGGATCGCGACCCAGTACTTC	CASSERGIATQYF
-	-	TRBV5-4	TRBJ1-2	TGTGCCAGCAGCATATTTAACAGGCCGTATGGCTACACCTTC	CASSIFNRPYGYTF
TRBD1	-	TRBV15	TRBJ2-5	TGTGCCACCAGCGGACGGACAGGTCAAGAGACCCAGTACTTC	CATSGRTGQETQYF
TRBD2	-	TRBV30	TRBJ2-1	TGTGCCTGGAGTCTGGGGCGGGAGCATGAGCAGTTCTTC	CAWSLGREHEQFF
-	-	TRBV5-4	TRBJ1-1	TGTGCCAGCAGCTTTACTGGCTACGAGGGAACTGAAGCTTTCTTT	CASSFTGYEGTEAFF